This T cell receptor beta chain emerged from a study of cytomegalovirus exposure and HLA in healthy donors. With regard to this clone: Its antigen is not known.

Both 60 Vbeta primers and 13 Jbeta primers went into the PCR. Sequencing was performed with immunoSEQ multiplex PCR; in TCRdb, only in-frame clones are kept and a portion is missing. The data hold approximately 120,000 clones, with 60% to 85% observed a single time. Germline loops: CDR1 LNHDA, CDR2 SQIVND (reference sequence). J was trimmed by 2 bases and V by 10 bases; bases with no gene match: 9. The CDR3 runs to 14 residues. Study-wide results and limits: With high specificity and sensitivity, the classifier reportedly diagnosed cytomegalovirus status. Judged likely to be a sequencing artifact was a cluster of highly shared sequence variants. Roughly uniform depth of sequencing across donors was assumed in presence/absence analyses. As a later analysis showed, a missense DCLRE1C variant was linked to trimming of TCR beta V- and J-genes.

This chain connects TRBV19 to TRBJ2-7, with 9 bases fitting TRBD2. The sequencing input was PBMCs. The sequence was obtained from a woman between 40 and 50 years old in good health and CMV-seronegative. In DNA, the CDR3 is TGTGCCACAACCGGACTAGCGTACCCCTACGAGCAGTACTTC. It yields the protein CATTGLAYPYEQYF.